The 11 T cell receptor beta chains below come from one sample, sequenced in a study of OX40 agonist ivuxolimab in advanced cancers. Some clones are missing from TCRdb's copy, which holds only in-frame ones; the method was immunoSEQ multiplex PCR. The sample yields approximately 30,000 clones, more than 80% seen once. The specimen was CD4+ or CD8+ T cells sorted from blood, collected in a trial of the OX40 agonist ivuxolimab. The receptors come from an adult with an advanced solid tumor such as melanoma, head and neck, liver or kidney cancer.

The CDR3 DNA reads as TGTGCCAGCAGCGTCCCGGTAAGGGGCAATGAGCAGTTCTTC. Translated: CASSVPVRGNEQFF. This chain connects TRBV9 to TRBJ2-1, with D maybe TRBD1 (5 bases). Between the trimmed V and J ends, which lost 2 bases and 6 bases, there was a span of 12 bases. The CDR3 is made up of 14 amino acids. The germline V gene encodes CDR1 SGDLS and CDR2 YYNGEE.

This chain joins TRBV4-1 and TRBJ1-2; weak D call: TRBD1 (6 bases). Germline V gene lookup returns CDR1 MGHRA and CDR2 YSYEKL. V was trimmed by 1 base and J by 4 bases, leaving 10 bases between them. There are 14 residues in the CDR3. The CDR3 spells CASSQVGAGYGYTF. The CDR3 nucleotides are TGCGCCAGCAGCCAAGTGGGGGCCGGCTATGGCTACACCTTC.

The V call is TRBV27, the J call TRBJ2-7; either TRBD1 or TRBD2 may supply D (5 bases each). V lost 4 bases, J lost 9 bases, and 16 bases lay in between. Germline-derived CDR1 and CDR2 are MNHEY and SMNVEV (reference sequence). The CDR3 loop spans 13 amino acids. CDR3 in amino acids: CASSSPGRTWQYF. As DNA, the CDR3 is TGTGCCAGCAGTTCGCCAGGGAGAACTTGGCAGTACTTC.

The rearrangement links TRBV9 to TRBJ2-5; TRBD1 might be the D (6 bases). The germline CDR1 and CDR2 sequences are SGDLS and YYNGEE. V lost 0 bases and J 4 bases, leaving 7 bases between the germline ends. The CDR3 length is 13 residues. For the CDR3, the DNA is TGTGCCAGCAGCGTAGGGACAGTAGAGACCCAGTACTTC. Translating it yields CASSVGTVETQYF.

Of note for this clone: This sample includes further DNA sequences coding for the same CDR3. The V gene is TRBV5-1, the J gene TRBJ1-2; D unresolved. The germline V gene encodes CDR1 SGHRS and CDR2 YFSETQ. This CDR3 has 14 amino acids. V dropped 3 bases and J dropped 2 bases, with 11 bases sitting between them. CDR3 sequence reads: CASSSDGPNYGYTF. CDR3 in DNA: TGCGCCAGCAGCTCGGACGGACCGAACTATGGCTACACCTTC.

The chain carries TRBV7-8 and TRBJ2-7, with D perhaps TRBD2 (6 bases). The CDR3 length is 15 residues. Germline lookup yields CDR1 SGHVS and CDR2 FQNEAQ. Trimming removed 0 bases from V and 0 bases from J, with 9 bases in between. Here the CDR3 DNA reads TGTGCCAGCAGCTTAGCTCTCGGGGGCTCCTACGAGCAGTACTTC. The encoded protein is CASSLALGGSYEQYF. Full variable domain (outside the CDR3, taken from reference TRBV7-8 and TRBJ2-7): GAGVSQSPRYKVAKRGQDVALRCDPISGHVSLFWYQQALGQGPEFLTYFQNEAQLDKSGLPSDRFFAERPEGSVSTLKIQRTQQEDSAVYLCASSLALGGSYEQYFGPGTRLTVT.

The V gene is TRBV7-8, the J gene TRBJ1-2; TRBD1 matches at 7 bases. This CDR3 has 15 residues. The germline gives CDR1 SGHVS, CDR2 FQNEAQ. Trimming cost V 1 base and J 6 bases; bases outside gene matches: 8. Here the CDR3 DNA reads TGTGCCAGCAGCTTAGTTCAAGGGGGCAGTGATGGCTACACCTTC. Translating gives CASSLVQGGSDGYTF.

The chain uses TRBV6-6 and TRBJ2-7; D remains ambiguous. Germline lookup yields CDR1 MNHNY and CDR2 SVGAGI (reference sequence). The CDR3 runs to 14 residues. The V end was cut by 2 bases, the J end by 6 bases, with 14 bases between. The CDR3 region has the DNA TGTGCCAGCAGTTACGAAGACCTCTGGGTCGAGCAGTACTTC. Its protein is CASSYEDLWVEQYF.

V usage is TRBV28 and J usage is TRBJ2-7; D unresolved. Germline V gene sequence: CDR1 MDHEN, CDR2 SYDVKM. CDR3 length: 11 amino acids. The germline V and J ends were trimmed by 3 bases and 4 bases, with 4 bases remaining between them. This chain's CDR3 is CASSFLYEQYF. The CDR3 nucleotides are TGTGCCAGCAGTTTCCTTTACGAGCAGTACTTC.

The rearrangement links TRBV7-3 to TRBJ2-5; no clear D gene. The germline V gene has CDR1 SGHTA and CDR2 FQGTGA. The germline V and J ends were trimmed by 5 bases and 4 bases, with 11 bases remaining between them. The CDR3 contains 13 residues. The CDR3 DNA reads as TGTGCCAGCAGCCTCGCGCCCATAGAGACCCAGTACTTC. Translation gives CASSLAPIETQYF.

V is TRBV5-1 and J is TRBJ2-1, with 11 positions matching TRBD2. J was trimmed by 5 bases and V by 4 bases; bases with no gene match: 2. This CDR3 has 14 residues. Germline loops: CDR1 SGHRS, CDR2 YFSETQ. The CDR3 bases are TGCGCCAGCAGCGGGACTAGCGGACACAATGAGCAGTTCTTC. It translates to CASSGTSGHNEQFF.